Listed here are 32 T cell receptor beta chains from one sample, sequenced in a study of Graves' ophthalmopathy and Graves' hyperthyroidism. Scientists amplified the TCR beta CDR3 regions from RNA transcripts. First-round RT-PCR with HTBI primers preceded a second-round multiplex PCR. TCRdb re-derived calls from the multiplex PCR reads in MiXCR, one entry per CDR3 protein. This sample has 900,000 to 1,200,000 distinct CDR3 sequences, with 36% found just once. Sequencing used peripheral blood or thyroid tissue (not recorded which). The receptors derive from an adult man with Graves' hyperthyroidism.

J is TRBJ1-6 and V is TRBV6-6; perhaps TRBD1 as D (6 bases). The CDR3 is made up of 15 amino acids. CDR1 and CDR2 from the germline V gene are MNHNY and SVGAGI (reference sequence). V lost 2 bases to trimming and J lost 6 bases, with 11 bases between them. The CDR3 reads CASSYGGRGNSPLHF. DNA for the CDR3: TGTGCCAGCAGTTACGGGGGGCGCGGTAATTCACCCCTCCACTTT.

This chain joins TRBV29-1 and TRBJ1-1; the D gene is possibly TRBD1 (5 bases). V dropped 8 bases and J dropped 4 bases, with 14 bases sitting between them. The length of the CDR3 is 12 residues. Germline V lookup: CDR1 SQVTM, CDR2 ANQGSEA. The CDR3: CSMQGIGTEAFF. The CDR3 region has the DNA TGCAGCATGCAGGGTATCGGCACTGAAGCTTTCTTT.

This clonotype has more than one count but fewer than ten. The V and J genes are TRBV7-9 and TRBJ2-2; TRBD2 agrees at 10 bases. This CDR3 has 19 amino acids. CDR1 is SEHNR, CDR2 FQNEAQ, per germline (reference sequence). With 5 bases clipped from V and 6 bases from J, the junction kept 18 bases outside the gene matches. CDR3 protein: CASSLRWTSGKYRPGELFF. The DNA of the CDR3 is TGTGCCAGCAGCCTCCGTTGGACTAGCGGCAAATACCGTCCCGGGGAGCTGTTTTTT.

CDR3 protein: CAISSGQGVHEQYF. Here the CDR3 DNA reads TGTGCCATCAGTTCCGGGCAGGGTGTCCACGAGCAGTACTTC. V gene TRBV10-3 combines with J gene TRBJ2-7, with a weak D call TRBD1 (5 bases). Germline CDR1 and CDR2: ENHRY and SYGVKD. V was clipped by 5 bases and J by 5 bases, with 16 bases between them. The CDR3 sequence is 14 residues long.

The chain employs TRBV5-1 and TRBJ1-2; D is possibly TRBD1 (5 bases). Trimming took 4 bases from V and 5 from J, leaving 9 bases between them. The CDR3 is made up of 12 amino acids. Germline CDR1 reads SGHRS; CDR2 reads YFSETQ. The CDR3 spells CASSVDRYGYTF. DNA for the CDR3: TGCGCCAGCAGCGTAGACAGATATGGCTACACCTTC.

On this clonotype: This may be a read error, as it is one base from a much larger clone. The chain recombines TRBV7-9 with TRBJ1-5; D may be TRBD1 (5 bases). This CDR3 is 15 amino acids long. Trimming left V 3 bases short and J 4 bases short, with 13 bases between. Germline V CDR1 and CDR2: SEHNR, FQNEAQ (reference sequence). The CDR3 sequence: CASSFGGAPNQPQHF. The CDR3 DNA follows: TGTGCCAGCAGCTTTGGTGGGGCACCTAATCAGCCCCAGCATTTT.

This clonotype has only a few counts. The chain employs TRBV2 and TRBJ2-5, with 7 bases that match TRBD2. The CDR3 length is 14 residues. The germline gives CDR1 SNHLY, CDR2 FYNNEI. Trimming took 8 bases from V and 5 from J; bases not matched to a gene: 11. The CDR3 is CASVGGVRLETQYF. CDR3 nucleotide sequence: TGTGCCAGCGTTGGGGGGGTGAGGTTGGAGACCCAGTACTTC.

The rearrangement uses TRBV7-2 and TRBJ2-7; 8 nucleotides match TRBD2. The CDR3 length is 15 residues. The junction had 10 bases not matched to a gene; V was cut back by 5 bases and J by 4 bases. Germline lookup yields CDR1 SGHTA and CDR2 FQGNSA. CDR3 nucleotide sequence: TGTGCCAGCAGCCAAAGTGCGGGGGGCGGGTACGAGCAGTACTTC. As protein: CASSQSAGGGYEQYF. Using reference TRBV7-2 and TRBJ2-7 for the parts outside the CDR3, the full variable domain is GAGVSQSPSNKVTEKGKDVELRCDPISGHTALYWYRQSLGQGLEFLIYFQGNSAPDKSGLPSDRFSAERTGGSVSTLTIQRTQQEDSAVYLCASSQSAGGGYEQYFGPGTRLTVT.

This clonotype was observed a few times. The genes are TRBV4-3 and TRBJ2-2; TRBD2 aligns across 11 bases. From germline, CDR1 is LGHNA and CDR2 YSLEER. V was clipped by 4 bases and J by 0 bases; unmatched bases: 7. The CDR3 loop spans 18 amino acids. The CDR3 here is CASSPRLAGTTNTGELFF. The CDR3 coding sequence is TGCGCCAGCAGCCCTCGACTAGCGGGAACAACGAACACCGGGGAGCTGTTTTTT.

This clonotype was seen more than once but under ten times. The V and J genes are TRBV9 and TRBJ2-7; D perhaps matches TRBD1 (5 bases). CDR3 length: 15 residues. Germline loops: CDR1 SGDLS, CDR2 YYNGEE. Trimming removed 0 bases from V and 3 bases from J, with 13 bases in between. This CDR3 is CASSVGPGLDYEQYF. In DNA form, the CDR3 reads TGTGCCAGCAGCGTAGGTCCAGGGCTGGACTACGAGCAGTACTTC.

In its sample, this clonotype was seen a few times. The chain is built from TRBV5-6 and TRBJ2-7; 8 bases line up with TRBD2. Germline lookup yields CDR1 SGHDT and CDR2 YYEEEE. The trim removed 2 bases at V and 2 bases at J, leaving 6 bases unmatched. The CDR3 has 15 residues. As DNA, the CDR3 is TGTGCCAGCAGCTTTGAGCGGGAGTTCACCTACGAGCAGTACTTC. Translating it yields CASSFEREFTYEQYF.

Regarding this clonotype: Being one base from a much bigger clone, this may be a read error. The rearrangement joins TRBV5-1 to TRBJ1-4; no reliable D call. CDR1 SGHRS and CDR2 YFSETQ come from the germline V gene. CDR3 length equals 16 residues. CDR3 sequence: CASSLAGRVEDEKLLF. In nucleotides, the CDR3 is TGCGCCAGCAGCTTGGCCGGAAGGGTGGAGGATGAAAAACTGCTTTTT.

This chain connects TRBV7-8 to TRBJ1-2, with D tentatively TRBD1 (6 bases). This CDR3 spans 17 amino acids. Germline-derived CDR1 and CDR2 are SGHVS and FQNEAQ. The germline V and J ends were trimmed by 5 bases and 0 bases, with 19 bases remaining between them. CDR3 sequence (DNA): TGTGCCAGCAGCCGAGGGGGGACAATGGAGGCTAACTATGGCTACACCTTC. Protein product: CASSRGGTMEANYGYTF.

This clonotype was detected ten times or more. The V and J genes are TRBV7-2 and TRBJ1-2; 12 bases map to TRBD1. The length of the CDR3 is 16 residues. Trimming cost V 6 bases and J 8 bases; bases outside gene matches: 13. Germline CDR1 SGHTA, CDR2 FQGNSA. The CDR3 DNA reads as TGTGCCAGCAGGGGACAGGGGGCGAGCAGGATTCCCGGCTACACCTTC. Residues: CASRGQGASRIPGYTF.

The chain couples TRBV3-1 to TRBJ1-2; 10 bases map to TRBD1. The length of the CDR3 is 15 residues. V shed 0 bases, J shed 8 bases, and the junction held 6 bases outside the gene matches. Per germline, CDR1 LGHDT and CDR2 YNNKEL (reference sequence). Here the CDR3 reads CASSQDSGQGGGYTF. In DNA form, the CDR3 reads TGTGCCAGCAGCCAAGATTCAGGACAGGGGGGAGGCTACACCTTC.

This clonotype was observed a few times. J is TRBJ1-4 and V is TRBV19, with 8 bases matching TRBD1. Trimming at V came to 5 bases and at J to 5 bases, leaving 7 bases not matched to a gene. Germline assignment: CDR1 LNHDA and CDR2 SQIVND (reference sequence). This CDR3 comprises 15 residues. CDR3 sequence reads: CASSSGRTGNEKLFF. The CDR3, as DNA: TGTGCCAGTAGTTCTGGACGGACAGGGAATGAAAAACTGTTTTTT. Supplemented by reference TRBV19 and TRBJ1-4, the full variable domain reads DGGITQSPKYLFRKEGQNVTLSCEQNLNHDAMYWYRQDPGQGLRLIYYSQIVNDFQKGDIAEGYSVSREKKESFPLTVTSAQKNPTAFYLCASSSGRTGNEKLFFGSGTQLSVL.

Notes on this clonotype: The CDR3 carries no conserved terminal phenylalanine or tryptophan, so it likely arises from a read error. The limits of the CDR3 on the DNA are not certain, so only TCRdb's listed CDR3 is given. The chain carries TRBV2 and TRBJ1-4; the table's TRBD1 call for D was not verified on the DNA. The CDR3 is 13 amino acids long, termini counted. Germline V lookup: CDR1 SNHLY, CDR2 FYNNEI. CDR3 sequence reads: CASSEALRTRSGS.

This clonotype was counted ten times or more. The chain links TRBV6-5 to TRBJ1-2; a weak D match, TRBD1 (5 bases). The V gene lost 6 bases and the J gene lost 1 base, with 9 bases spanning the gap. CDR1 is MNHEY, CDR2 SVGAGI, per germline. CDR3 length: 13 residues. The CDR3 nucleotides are TGTGCCAGCAGCATGACAGATAACTATGGCTACACCTTC. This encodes CASSMTDNYGYTF.

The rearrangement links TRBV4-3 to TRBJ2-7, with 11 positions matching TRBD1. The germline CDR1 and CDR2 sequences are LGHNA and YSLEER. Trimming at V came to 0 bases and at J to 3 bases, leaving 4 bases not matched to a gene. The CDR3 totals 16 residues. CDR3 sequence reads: CASSQDAGTGGYEQYF. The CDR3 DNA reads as TGCGCCAGCAGCCAAGATGCCGGGACAGGGGGCTACGAGCAGTACTTC.

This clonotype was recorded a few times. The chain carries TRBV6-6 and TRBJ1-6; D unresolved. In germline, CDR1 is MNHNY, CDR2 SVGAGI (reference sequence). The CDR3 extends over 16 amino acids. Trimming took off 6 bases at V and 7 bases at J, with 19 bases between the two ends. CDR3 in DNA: TGTGCCAGCAGGGCGCTTGGATCTTTCGAGAATTCACCCCTCCACTTT. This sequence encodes CASRALGSFENSPLHF.

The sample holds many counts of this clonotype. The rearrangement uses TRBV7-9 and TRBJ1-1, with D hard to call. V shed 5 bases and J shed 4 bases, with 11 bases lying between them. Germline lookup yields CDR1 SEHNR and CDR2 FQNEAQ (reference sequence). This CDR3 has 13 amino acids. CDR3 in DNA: TGTGCCAGCAGCCGGTCCCTAGGCACTGAAGCTTTCTTT. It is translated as CASSRSLGTEAFF.

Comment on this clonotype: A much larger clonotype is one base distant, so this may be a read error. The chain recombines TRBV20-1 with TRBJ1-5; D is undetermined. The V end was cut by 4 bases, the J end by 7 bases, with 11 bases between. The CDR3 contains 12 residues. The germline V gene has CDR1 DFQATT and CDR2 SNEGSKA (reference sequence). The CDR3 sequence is CSAKPGNQPQHF. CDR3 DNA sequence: TGCAGTGCTAAGCCGGGGAACCAGCCCCAGCATTTT.

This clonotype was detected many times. The DNA for the CDR3 is TGTGCCAGCAGCTTATTCTCTTTGAGGACAGACGAAAATCAGCCCCAGCATTTT. This codes for CASSLFSLRTDENQPQHF. The rearrangement links TRBV7-2 to TRBJ1-5; TRBD1 might be the D (6 bases). CDR3 size: 18 residues. Trimming cost V 2 bases and J 4 bases, with 21 bases left between them. Germline V CDR1 and CDR2: SGHTA, FQGNSA.

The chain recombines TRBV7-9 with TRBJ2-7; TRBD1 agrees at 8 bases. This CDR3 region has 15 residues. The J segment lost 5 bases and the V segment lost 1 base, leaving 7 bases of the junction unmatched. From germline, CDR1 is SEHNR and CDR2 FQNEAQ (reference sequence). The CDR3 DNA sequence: TGTGCCAGCAGCTTAGTTTCAGGGGGCTTGAACGAGCAGTACTTC. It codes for CASSLVSGGLNEQYF.

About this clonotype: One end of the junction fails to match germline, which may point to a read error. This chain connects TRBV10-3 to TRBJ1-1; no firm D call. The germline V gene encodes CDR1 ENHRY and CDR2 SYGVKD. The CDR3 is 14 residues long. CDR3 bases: TGTGCCAGCAGTGCGGGTTCAGAGAACACTGAAGCTTTCTTT. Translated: CASSAGSENTEAFF.

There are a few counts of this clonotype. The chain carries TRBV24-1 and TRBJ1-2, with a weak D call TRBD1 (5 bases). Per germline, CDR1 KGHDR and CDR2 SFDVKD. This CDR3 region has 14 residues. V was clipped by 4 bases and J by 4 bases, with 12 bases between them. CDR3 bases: TGTGCCACCAGTGAGAATGCGGGGGGCTATGGCTACACCTTC. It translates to CATSENAGGYGYTF.

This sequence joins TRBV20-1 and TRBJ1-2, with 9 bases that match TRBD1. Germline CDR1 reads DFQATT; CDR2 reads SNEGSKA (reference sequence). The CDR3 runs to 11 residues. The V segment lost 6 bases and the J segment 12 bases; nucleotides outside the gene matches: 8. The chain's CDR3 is CSAGGTGRNTF. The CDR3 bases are TGCAGTGCGGGAGGGACAGGGAGGAACACCTTC.

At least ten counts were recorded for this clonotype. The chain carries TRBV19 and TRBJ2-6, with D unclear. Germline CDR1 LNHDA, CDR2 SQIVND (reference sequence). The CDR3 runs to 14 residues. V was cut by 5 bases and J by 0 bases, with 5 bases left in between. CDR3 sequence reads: CASSPFSGANVLTF. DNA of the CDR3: TGTGCCAGTAGTCCTTTCTCTGGGGCCAACGTCCTGACTTTC.

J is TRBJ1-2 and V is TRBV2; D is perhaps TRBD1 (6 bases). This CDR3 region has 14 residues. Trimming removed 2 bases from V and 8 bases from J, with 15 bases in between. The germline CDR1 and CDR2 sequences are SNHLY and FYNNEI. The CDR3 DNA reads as TGTGCCAGCAGTGAACGGGCAGGGGCACTGGGCTACACCTTC. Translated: CASSERAGALGYTF.

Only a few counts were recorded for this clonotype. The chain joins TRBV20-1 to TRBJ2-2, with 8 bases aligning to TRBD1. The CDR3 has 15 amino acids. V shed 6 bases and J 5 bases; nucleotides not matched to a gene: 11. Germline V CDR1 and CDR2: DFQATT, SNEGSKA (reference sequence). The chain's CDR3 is CSATTQGAGTGELFF. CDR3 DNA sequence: TGCAGTGCGACAACTCAGGGGGCGGGGACCGGGGAGCTGTTTTTT.

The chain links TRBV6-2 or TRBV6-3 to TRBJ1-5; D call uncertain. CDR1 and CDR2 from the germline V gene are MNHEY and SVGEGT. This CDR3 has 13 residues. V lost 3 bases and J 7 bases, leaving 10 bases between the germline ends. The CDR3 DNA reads TGTGCCAGCAGTTATTCTGGCCGGCAGCCCCAGCATTTT. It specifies CASSYSGRQPQHF.

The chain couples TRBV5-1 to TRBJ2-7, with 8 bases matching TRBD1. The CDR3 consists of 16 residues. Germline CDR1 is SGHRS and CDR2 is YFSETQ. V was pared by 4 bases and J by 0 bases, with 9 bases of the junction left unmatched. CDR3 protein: CASSPGHRGSSYEQYF. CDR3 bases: TGCGCCAGCAGCCCGGGACACAGGGGGTCCTCCTACGAGCAGTACTTC.